The 25 T cell receptor beta chains given below trace back to one sample, sequenced in a study of shared clonotypes between healthy human individuals. Produced via immunoSEQ multiplex PCR; TCRdb's table is partial and in-frame only. The table has some 1,100,000 clones, around 78% seen once. The sample comprised memory CD4+ T cells from PBMCs. This sample's subset: CD45RA-negative fraction. The receptor set was obtained from a young man in good health. Some clones in this sample may be carry-over from other donors' samples.

The chain couples TRBV7-9 to TRBJ2-1; 9 bases map to TRBD2. CDR3 length: 13 amino acids. Germline CDR1 reads SEHNR; CDR2 reads FQNEAQ (reference sequence). J lost 8 bases, V lost 10 bases, and 9 bases had no gene match. The CDR3 region has the DNA TGTGCCACCCCGGGACTAGCAGGCGATGAGCAGTTCTTC. This translates into CATPGLAGDEQFF.

The V gene is TRBV29-1, the J gene TRBJ2-1; weak D call: TRBD2 (7 bases). The CDR3 has 15 residues. The ends were cut back, 8 bases at V and 10 bases at J, with 27 bases in the middle. The germline V gene encodes CDR1 SQVTM and CDR2 ANQGSEA. CDR3 in amino acids: CSLGRGLGGGSEQFF. The CDR3 DNA reads TGCAGCCTAGGCCGAGGACTAGGGGGGGGATCCGAGCAGTTCTTC.

The chain is built from TRBV15 and TRBJ1-2, with D unresolved. Trimming removed 3 bases from V and 4 bases from J, with 12 bases in between. CDR1 is LNHNV, CDR2 YYDKDF, per germline (reference sequence). The CDR3 loop spans 14 amino acids. Here the CDR3 reads CATSRARGTYGYTF. CDR3 coding DNA: TGTGCCACCAGCAGGGCCCGCGGTACCTATGGCTACACCTTC.

This chain connects TRBV19 to TRBJ1-2; D call uncertain. Per the germline V gene, CDR1 is LNHDA and CDR2 is SQIVND (reference sequence). The CDR3 extends over 17 amino acids. The germline V and J ends were trimmed by 3 bases and 0 bases, with 17 bases remaining between them. In nucleotides, the CDR3 is TGTGCCAGTAGTATTTCGGTGGCATGGTTAGCTAACTATGGCTACACCTTC. It codes for CASSISVAWLANYGYTF.

The V and J genes are TRBV4-2 and TRBJ2-3; 12 nucleotides agree with TRBD2. CDR1 is LGHNA, CDR2 YNFKEQ, per germline. The CDR3 is 19 amino acids. V trimming: 0 bases; J trimming: 2 bases; junction bases outside the gene matches: 9. Here the CDR3 reads CASSQELAGGPGLTDTQYF. CDR3 bases: TGTGCCAGCAGCCAAGAGCTAGCGGGAGGGCCGGGCCTCACAGATACGCAGTATTTT.

A few counts support this clone. The same CDR3 can be traced to other DNA sequences in this sample. V and J are TRBV28 and TRBJ1-2; TRBD1 is a possible D gene (5 bases). CDR1 and CDR2 (germline): MDHEN, SYDVKM. CDR3 size: 13 residues. V was shortened by 3 bases and J by 3 bases, with 8 bases between the two germline ends. CDR3 bases: TGTGCCAGCAGTTTGGGGACGGACTATGGCTACACCTTC. This encodes CASSLGTDYGYTF.

J is TRBJ1-6 and V is TRBV29-1, with 11 bases aligning to TRBD1. Looked up from germline, CDR1 is SQVTM and CDR2 is ANQGSEA. Germline trimming cut 5 bases from V and 7 bases from J; bases unmatched to any gene: 7. The CDR3 is made up of 15 amino acids. The CDR3 loop reads CSVRGTGGRNSPLHF. CDR3 bases: TGCAGCGTTCGAGGGACAGGGGGACGGAATTCACCCCTCCACTTT.

This clone was counted between two and nine times. This chain uses TRBV7-2 with TRBJ2-3; D remains ambiguous. CDR3 length equals 14 residues. The V gene lost 4 bases and the J gene lost 1 base, with 9 bases spanning the gap. Germline CDR1 SGHTA, CDR2 FQGNSA. As DNA, the CDR3 is TGTGCCAGCAGCTCCTTCGGCGGCACAGATACGCAGTATTTT. This encodes CASSSFGGTDTQYF.

This chain connects TRBV4-2 to TRBJ2-7; 11 bases are a match to TRBD2. CDR1 LGHNA and CDR2 YNFKEQ come from the germline V gene. J lost 6 bases, V lost 0 bases, and 10 bases had no gene match. This CDR3 is built from 17 residues. The chain's CDR3 is CASSQDSTSGTSGEQYF. CDR3 DNA: TGTGCCAGCAGCCAAGATTCGACTAGCGGGACAAGTGGCGAGCAGTACTTC.

In this sample, this clone turned up once. The genes are TRBV19 and TRBJ2-3; TRBD2 matches at 7 bases. The J segment lost 5 bases and the V segment lost 5 bases, leaving 13 bases of the junction unmatched. The CDR3 length is 16 residues. The germline CDR1 and CDR2 sequences are LNHDA and SQIVND (reference sequence). CDR3 sequence reads: CASSLMGEGLGDTQYF. DNA for the CDR3: TGTGCCAGTAGTCTTATGGGGGAGGGCCTCGGAGATACGCAGTATTTT.

The chain has TRBV10-2 and TRBJ2-3, with 16 positions matching TRBD2. The CDR3 has 20 amino acids. CDR1 WSHSY and CDR2 SAAADI come from the germline V gene. With 8 bases clipped from V and 5 bases from J, the junction kept 19 bases outside the gene matches. The CDR3 reads CASRSRGGTSGRAVGDTQYF. The CDR3 DNA sequence: TGCGCCAGCCGATCCAGGGGTGGGACTAGCGGGAGGGCCGTCGGAGATACGCAGTATTTT.

V and J are TRBV9 and TRBJ1-2; perhaps TRBD1 as D (6 bases). The CDR3 consists of 16 residues. Germline V gene data show CDR1 as SGDLS and CDR2 as YYNGEE. Trimming shortened V by 4 bases and J by 3 bases, and 19 bases separated the two germline ends. The CDR3 reads CASSPYGGAYDYGYTF. Here the CDR3 DNA reads TGTGCCAGCAGCCCCTATGGGGGCGCCTACGACTATGGCTACACCTTC.

This clone was observed a single time. The chain is built from TRBV5-1 and TRBJ1-1; D call uncertain. V lost 2 bases and J lost 1, with 9 bases in between. The CDR3 is made up of 14 amino acids. The V gene's germline CDR1 is SGHRS and CDR2 YFSETQ. CDR3 in DNA: TGCGCCAGCAGCTTCGCGCGGGCGAACACTGAAGCTTTCTTT. Translation: CASSFARANTEAFF.

J is TRBJ1-1 and V is TRBV7-9, with D possibly matching TRBD1 (5 bases). Germline V CDR1 and CDR2: SEHNR, FQNEAQ (reference sequence). The V gene lost 1 base and the J gene lost 3 bases, with 12 bases spanning the gap. The CDR3 has 15 residues. CDR3 sequence (DNA): TGTGCCAGCAGCTTAGGCAGGGCGGTAGACACTGAAGCTTTCTTT. This translates into CASSLGRAVDTEAFF.

This chain connects TRBV15 to TRBJ2-3, with D perhaps matching TRBD2 (6 bases). The V and J ends lost 7 bases and 1 base respectively, with 12 bases between them. The germline CDR1 and CDR2 sequences are LNHNV and YYDKDF (reference sequence). CDR3 length: 14 amino acids. In nucleotides, the CDR3 is TGTGCCACCAAACTAGCTTACGGCACAGATACGCAGTATTTT. Translation: CATKLAYGTDTQYF.

The CDR3 spells CASSAGTVNSPLHF. CDR3 nucleotide sequence: TGTGCCAGCAGCGCAGGGACAGTTAATTCACCCCTCCACTTT. This chain links TRBV9 with TRBJ1-6, with 7 bases matching TRBD1. The ends lost 3 bases at V and 6 bases at J; junction bases unmatched: 3. Germline V lookup: CDR1 SGDLS, CDR2 YYNGEE. The length of the CDR3 is 14 residues.

A word on this clone: Possible read error: a much larger clone is one base away. The sample carries other DNA sequences with the same CDR3. V and J are TRBV9 and TRBJ2-1, with 11 bases that match TRBD2. This CDR3 region has 15 residues. Germline loops: CDR1 SGDLS, CDR2 YYNGEE. Unmatched junction bases numbered 3, after V lost 4 bases and J lost 3 bases. This chain's CDR3 is CASSPGTSGYNEQFF. CDR3 in DNA: TGTGCCAGCAGCCCCGGGACTAGCGGCTACAATGAGCAGTTCTTC.

The V gene is TRBV4-3, the J gene TRBJ1-2; no definite D call. This CDR3 comprises 15 residues. V lost 1 base and J lost 6, with 15 bases in between. CDR1 LGHNA and CDR2 YSLEER come from the germline V gene. CDR3 sequence reads: CASSQAIIAADGYTF. The CDR3 DNA sequence: TGCGCCAGCAGCCAAGCTATAATCGCGGCAGATGGCTACACCTTC.

The genes are TRBV28 and TRBJ2-7; 8 positions match TRBD1. This CDR3 has 15 amino acids. The germline V gene encodes CDR1 MDHEN and CDR2 SYDVKM. V was pared by 5 bases and J by 2 bases, with 8 bases of the junction left unmatched. CDR3 in amino acids: CASSPGTGGAYEQYF. The CDR3 coding sequence is TGTGCCAGCAGTCCGGGGACAGGTGGGGCCTACGAGCAGTACTTC.

This chain connects TRBV4-1 to TRBJ1-3; weak D call: TRBD1 (6 bases). Germline V lookup: CDR1 MGHRA, CDR2 YSYEKL. The CDR3 has 15 residues. Trimming took 2 bases from V and 4 from J, leaving 12 bases between them. The CDR3: CASSQYTGFGNTIYF. Written as DNA, the CDR3 is TGCGCCAGCAGCCAATACACAGGGTTCGGAAACACCATATATTTT.

V and J are TRBV6-5 and TRBJ2-7, with TRBD2 matching over 8 bases. The CDR3 runs to 15 residues. Trimming at V came to 7 bases and at J to 2 bases, leaving 10 bases not matched to a gene. Germline V gives CDR1 MNHEY, CDR2 SVGAGI. CDR3 sequence reads: CASTYRSAGAYEQYF. The CDR3 region has the DNA TGTGCCAGCACCTACCGCTCAGCGGGGGCCTACGAGCAGTACTTC.

The chain has TRBV28 and TRBJ2-3; 12 nucleotides align to TRBD2. The germline CDR1 and CDR2 sequences are MDHEN and SYDVKM. J was trimmed by 2 bases and V by 4 bases; bases with no gene match: 1. The CDR3 consists of 15 residues. The CDR3 region has the DNA TGTGCCAGCAGTTGGACTAGCGGGATCACAGATACGCAGTATTTT. Translated, it gives CASSWTSGITDTQYF. The full variable domain, its missing parts supplied by reference TRBV28 and TRBJ2-3, is DVKVTQSSRYLVKRTGEKVFLECVQDMDHENMFWYRQDPGLGLRLIYFSYDVKMKEKGDIPEGYSVSREKKERFSLILESASTNQTSMYLCASSWTSGITDTQYFGPGTRLTVL.

This chain uses TRBV19 with TRBJ2-2; 9 bases are a match to TRBD1. The ends lost 8 bases at V and 5 bases at J; junction bases unmatched: 0. The V gene's germline CDR1 is LNHDA and CDR2 SQIVND (reference sequence). The CDR3 spans 12 residues. CDR3 coding DNA: TGTGCCAGTGGACAGGGGACCGGGGAGCTGTTTTTT. Its translation is CASGQGTGELFF.

The V and J genes are TRBV11-1 and TRBJ2-7; possibly TRBD1 or TRBD2 for D (5 bases each). V was pared by 5 bases and J by 6 bases, with 23 bases between. CDR1 and CDR2 from the germline V gene are SGHAT and FQDESV (reference sequence). The CDR3 spans 16 residues. The CDR3 here is CASSPKDPGRRFEQYF. The CDR3 DNA is TGTGCCAGCAGCCCTAAGGACCCGGGACGTAGATTCGAGCAGTACTTC.

This sequence joins TRBV7-9 and TRBJ2-7; 8 nucleotides match TRBD1. Trimming removed 7 bases from V and 5 bases from J; junction bases left unmatched: 4. The germline gives CDR1 SEHNR, CDR2 FQNEAQ (reference sequence). The CDR3 extends over 12 amino acids. CDR3 sequence: CASISQGDEQYF. DNA for the CDR3: TGTGCCAGCATATCACAGGGGGACGAGCAGTACTTC.